This TCR beta chain was identified in a study of blood T cell repertoires in COVID-19. Study summary: Sites in the United States, Italy and Spain provided acute and convalescent COVID-19 samples.

Two negative PCRs, clearance, or symptom resolution characterized the recovered Cohort 3 donors. The assay was immunoSEQ multiplex PCR, and TCRdb's table has in-frame clones only and misses some. The repertoire holds about 320,000 clones, with approximately 89% as singletons. Trimming took 2 bases from V and 5 from J, leaving 10 bases between them. Germline V gives CDR1 KGHSH, CDR2 LQKENI. This CDR3 contains 14 residues. Sequenced: PBMCs or T cells enriched from blood (not recorded which). The clonotype was recovered from a man aged 25 to 40 who had recovered from COVID-19. The chain has TRBV18 and TRBJ1-5; D might be TRBD1 (5 bases). CDR3 sequence reads: CASSPGPRDQPQHF. Here the CDR3 DNA reads TGTGCCAGCTCACCAGGACCCAGGGATCAGCCCCAGCATTTT.